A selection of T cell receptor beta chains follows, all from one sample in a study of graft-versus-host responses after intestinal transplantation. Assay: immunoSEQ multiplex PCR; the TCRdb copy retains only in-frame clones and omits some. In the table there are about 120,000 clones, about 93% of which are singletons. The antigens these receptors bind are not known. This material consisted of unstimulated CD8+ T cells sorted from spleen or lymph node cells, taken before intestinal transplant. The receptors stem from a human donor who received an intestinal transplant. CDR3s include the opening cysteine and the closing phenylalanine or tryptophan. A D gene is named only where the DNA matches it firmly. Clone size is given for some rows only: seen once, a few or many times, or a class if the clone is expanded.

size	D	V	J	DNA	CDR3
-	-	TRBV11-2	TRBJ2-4	TGTGCCAGCAGCACCCTGGACAGAAAAGCCAAAAACATTCAGTACTTC	CASSTLDRKAKNIQYF
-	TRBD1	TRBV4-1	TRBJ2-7	TGCGCCAGCAGCCTCCGGGACAGTCCCTACGAGCAGTACTTC	CASSLRDSPYEQYF
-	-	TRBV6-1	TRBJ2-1	TGTGCCAGCAGTGAACGAGGTAGCTCCTACAATGAGCAGTTCTTC	CASSERGSSYNEQFF
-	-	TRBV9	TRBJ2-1	TGTGCCAGCAGCCCCCCAGGACAGTGGAACAATGAGCAGTTCTTC	CASSPPGQWNNEQFF
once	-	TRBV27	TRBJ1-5	TGTGCCAGCAGTTTGGTACCAGTACATCAGCCCCAGCATTTT	CASSLVPVHQPQHF
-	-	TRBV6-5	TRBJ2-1	TGTGCCAGCAGTAGGGGGACACGTAATGAGCAGTTCTTC	CASSRGTRNEQFF
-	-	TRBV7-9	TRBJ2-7	TGTGCCAGCAGCTCGGCGACGGACTACGAGCAGTACTTC	CASSSATDYEQYF
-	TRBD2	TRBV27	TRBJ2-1	TGTGCCAGTACCATTGGGGGGGACAATGAGCAGTTCTTC	CASTIGGDNEQFF
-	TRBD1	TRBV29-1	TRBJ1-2	TGCAGCGGTTATGGGGGGACAGGTCGGTCCTATGGCTACACCTTC	CSGYGGTGRSYGYTF
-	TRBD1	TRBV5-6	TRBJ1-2	TGTGCCAGCAGCAGACGACAGGGTGATAACTATGGCTACACCTTC	CASSRRQGDNYGYTF
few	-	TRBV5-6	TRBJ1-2	TGTGCCAGCAGCTTGGCCTTTAGCGGTGGTGGCTACACCTTC	CASSLAFSGGGYTF
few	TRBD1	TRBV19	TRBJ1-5	TGTGCCAGTACCCCGGGACAGTTTAGCAATCAGCCCCAGCATTTT	CASTPGQFSNQPQHF
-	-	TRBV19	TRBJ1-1	TGTGCCAGTAGTATTAAGGCAGCCTTTGACACTGAAGCTTTCTTT	CASSIKAAFDTEAFF
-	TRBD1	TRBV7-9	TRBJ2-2	TGTGCCAGCAGCTTAGTAGCAGGGGGTACCGGGGAGCTGTTTTTT	CASSLVAGGTGELFF
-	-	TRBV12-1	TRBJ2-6	TGTGCCAGCTTAATGAAAAACGTCCTGACTTTC	CASLMKNVLTF
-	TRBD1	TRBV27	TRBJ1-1	TGTGCCAGCAGTTTATTGGGACAGTATAATGAAGCTTTCTTT	CASSLLGQYNEAFF
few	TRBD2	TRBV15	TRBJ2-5	TGTGCCACCAGCAGAGATGTGGGACTAGCGGGAGAGCCCCAGTACTTC	CATSRDVGLAGEPQYF
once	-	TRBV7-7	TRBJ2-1	TGTGCTAGCAGCGTGACGGTCCAGACTAATGAGCAGTTCTTC	CASSVTVQTNEQFF
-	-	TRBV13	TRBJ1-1	TGTGCCAGCAGCTTAGATCCGGGTATGAACACTGAAGCTTTCTTT	CASSLDPGMNTEAFF
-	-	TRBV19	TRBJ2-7	TGTGCCAGTAGTATAGGCCCAGTTGGCGAGCAGTACTTC	CASSIGPVGEQYF
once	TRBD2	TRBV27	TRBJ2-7	TGTGCCAGCAGCCCGGGACTAGCGGGAGGAGGGGCCTACGAGCAGTACTTC	CASSPGLAGGGAYEQYF
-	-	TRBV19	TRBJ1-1	TGTGCCAGTGGACTCCAGGGTTTCGGCACTGAAGCTTTCTTT	CASGLQGFGTEAFF
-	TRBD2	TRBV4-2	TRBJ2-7	TGTGCCAGCAGCCAAGCCCGAGGGACTAGCGGGAGGCATGCCCCCGCATTC	CASSQARGTSGRHAPAF
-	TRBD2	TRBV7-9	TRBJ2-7	TGTGCCAGCAGCCCCCCTAGCGGGACCTACGAGCAGTACTTC	CASSPPSGTYEQYF
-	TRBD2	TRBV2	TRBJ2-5	TGTGCCAGCAGGTTTCCGACTAGCGGGAGGGCCGTTAACTTGGAGACCCAGTACTTC	CASRFPTSGRAVNLETQYF
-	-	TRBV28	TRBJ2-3	TGTGCCAGCAGTTTAGCCCCTAGGGCGCTTAGCACAGATACGCAGTATTTT	CASSLAPRALSTDTQYF
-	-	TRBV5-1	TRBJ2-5	TGCGCCACGAACTTCCAAGAGACCCAGTACTTC	CATNFQETQYF
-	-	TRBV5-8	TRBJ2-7	TGTGCCAGCAGCTTGGTTTACGAGCAGTACTTC	CASSLVYEQYF
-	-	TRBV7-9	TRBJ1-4	TGTGCCAGCAGCTCGCGGAGTTCGGAAAAACTGTTTTTT	CASSSRSSEKLFF
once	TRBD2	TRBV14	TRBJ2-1	TGTGCCAGCAGCCAAGATGTGAGACTAGCGGGAGGCAATGAGCAGTTCTTC	CASSQDVRLAGGNEQFF
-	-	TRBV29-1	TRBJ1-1	TGCAGCGTTGAGCGACCCGGACAGCCCTATACCACTGAAGCTTTCTTT	CSVERPGQPYTTEAFF
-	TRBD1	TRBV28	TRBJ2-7	TGTGCCAGCACCTGGGGGACAGGGGGCACCTACGAGCAGTACTTC	CASTWGTGGTYEQYF
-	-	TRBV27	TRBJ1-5	TGTGCCAGCAGTTTGCACAGGATCAATCAGCCCCAGCATTTT	CASSLHRINQPQHF
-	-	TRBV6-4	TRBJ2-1	TGTGCCAGCAGTGACACCCAAACCCGATCCTACAATGAGCAGTTCTTC	CASSDTQTRSYNEQFF
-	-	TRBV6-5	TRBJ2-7	TGTGCCAGCCAGGCGGGCGGTTCAACCGAGCAGTACTTC	CASQAGGSTEQYF
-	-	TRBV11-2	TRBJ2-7	TGTGCCAGCAGCTTAGCTTGGGGGAGCTCCTACGAGCAGTACTTC	CASSLAWGSSYEQYF
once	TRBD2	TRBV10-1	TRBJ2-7	TGCGCCAGCAGTGGCCGGACTAGCGGATACGAGCAGTACTTC	CASSGRTSGYEQYF
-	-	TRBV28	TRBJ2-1	TGTGCCAGCATCCCCCCAGGGCACTACAATGAGCAGTTCTTC	CASIPPGHYNEQFF
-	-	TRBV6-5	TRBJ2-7	TGTGCCAGCAGCCATAGCTCCTACGAGCAGTACTTC	CASSHSSYEQYF
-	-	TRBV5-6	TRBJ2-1	TGTGCCAGCAGCTTGGCGGGAGCGTGGTGGGAGCAGTTCTTC	CASSLAGAWWEQFF
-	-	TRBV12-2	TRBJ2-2	TGTGCAAGTCGCTTCCCTAACAGGGGGATAAGAACCGGGGAGCTGTTTTTT	CASRFPNRGIRTGELFF
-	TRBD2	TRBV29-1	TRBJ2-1	TGCAGCGTACAACTAGCGGGTTCCTACAATGAGCAGTTCTTC	CSVQLAGSYNEQFF
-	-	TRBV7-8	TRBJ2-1	TGTGCCAGCAGCCTACGGACGGGTTACAATGAGCAGTTCTTC	CASSLRTGYNEQFF
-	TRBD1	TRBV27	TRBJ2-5	TGTGCCAGCAGTTTACGGACAGGGGGTAGAGAGACCCAGTACTTC	CASSLRTGGRETQYF
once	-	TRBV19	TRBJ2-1	TGTGCCAGTAGTATCTCGGGCGATGAGCAGTTCTTC	CASSISGDEQFF
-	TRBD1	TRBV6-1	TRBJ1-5	TGTGCCAGCAGTGAAGGAACAGGGGATGAACGTCAGCCCCAGCATTTT	CASSEGTGDERQPQHF
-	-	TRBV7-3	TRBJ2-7	TGTGCCAGCAGCCTTGGCGAGAGAAGGGACGAGCAGTACTTC	CASSLGERRDEQYF
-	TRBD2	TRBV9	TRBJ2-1	TGTGCCAGCAGCGAGGGGTTCGCGGCGGGAGAGGGGTACCCGCAGTTCTTC	CASSEGFAAGEGYPQFF
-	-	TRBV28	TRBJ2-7	TGTGCCAGCAGTCCCGCGGTAGGGCTCGAGCAGTACTTC	CASSPAVGLEQYF
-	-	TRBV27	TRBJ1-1	TGTGCCAGCAGTTTATGGACAGCTATGAACACTGAAGCTTTCTTT	CASSLWTAMNTEAFF
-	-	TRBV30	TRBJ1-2	TGTGCCTGGAGTGTAGACAGGAACTATGGCTACACCTTC	CAWSVDRNYGYTF
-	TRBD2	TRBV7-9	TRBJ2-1	TGTGCCATCCGAGCGGGAGCTTACAATGAGCAGTTCTTC	CAIRAGAYNEQFF
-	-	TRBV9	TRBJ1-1	TGTGCCAGCAGCGACTACACAAGGGGTGGAACTGAAGCTTTCTTT	CASSDYTRGGTEAFF
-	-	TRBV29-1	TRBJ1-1	TGCAGCGTTGAGAGTGGCTTGGACACTGAAGCTTTCTTT	CSVESGLDTEAFF
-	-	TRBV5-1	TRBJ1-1	TGCGCCACCTTCGGGGGATCAAAAGCTTTCTTT	CATFGGSKAFF
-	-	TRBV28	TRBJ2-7	TGTGCCAGCAGTCTCTACGGGAGAAAGTACGAGCAGTACTTC	CASSLYGRKYEQYF
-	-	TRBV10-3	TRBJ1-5	TGTGCCATCAGTGAAAGGGGAAGGAATCAGCCCCAGCATTTT	CAISERGRNQPQHF
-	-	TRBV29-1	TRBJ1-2	TGCAGCGTTGAAGGCCCCGACGGCTACACCTTC	CSVEGPDGYTF
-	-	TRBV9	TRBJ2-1	TGTGCCAGCAGCGCCGGGGGAGGCCTTTACAATGAGCAGTTCTTC	CASSAGGGLYNEQFF
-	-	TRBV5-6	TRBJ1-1	TGTGCCAGCAGCTCCGGTGGGGGTGAAGCTTTCTTT	CASSSGGGEAFF